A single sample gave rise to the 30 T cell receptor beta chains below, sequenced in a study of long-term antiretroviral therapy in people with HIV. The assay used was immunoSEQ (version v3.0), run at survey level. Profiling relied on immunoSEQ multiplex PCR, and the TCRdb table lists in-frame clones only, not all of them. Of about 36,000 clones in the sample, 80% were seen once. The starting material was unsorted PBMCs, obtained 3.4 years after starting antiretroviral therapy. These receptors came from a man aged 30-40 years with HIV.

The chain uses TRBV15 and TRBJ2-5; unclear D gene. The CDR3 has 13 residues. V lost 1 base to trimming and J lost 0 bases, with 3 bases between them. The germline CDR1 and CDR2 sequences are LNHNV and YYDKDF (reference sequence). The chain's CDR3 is CATSRGNQETQYF. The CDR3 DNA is TGTGCCACCAGCAGAGGGAACCAAGAGACCCAGTACTTC.

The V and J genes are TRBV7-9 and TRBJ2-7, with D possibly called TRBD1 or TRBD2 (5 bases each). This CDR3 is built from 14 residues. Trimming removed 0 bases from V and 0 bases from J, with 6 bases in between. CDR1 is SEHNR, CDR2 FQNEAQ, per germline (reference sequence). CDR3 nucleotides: TGTGCCAGCAGCTTAGCCGGGACCTCCTACGAGCAGTACTTC. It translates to CASSLAGTSYEQYF.

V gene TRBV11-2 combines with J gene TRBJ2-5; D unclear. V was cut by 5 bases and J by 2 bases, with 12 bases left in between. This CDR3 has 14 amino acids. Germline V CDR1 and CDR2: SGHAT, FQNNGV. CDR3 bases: TGTGCCAGCAGCCCCTCCGACACACAAGAGACCCAGTACTTC. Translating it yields CASSPSDTQETQYF. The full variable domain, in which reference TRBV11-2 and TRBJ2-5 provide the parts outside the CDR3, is EAGVAQSPRYKIIEKRQSVAFWCNPISGHATLYWYQQILGQGPKLLIQFQNNGVVDDSQLPKDRFSAERLKGVDSTLKIQPAKLEDSAVYLCASSPSDTQETQYFGPGTRLLVL.

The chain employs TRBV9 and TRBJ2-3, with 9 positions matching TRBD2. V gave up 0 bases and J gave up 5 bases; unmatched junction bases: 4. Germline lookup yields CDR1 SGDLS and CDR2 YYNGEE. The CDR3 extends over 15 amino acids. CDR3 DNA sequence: TGTGCCAGCAGCGTAGTTCTTAGCGGGAGAGATACGCAGTATTTT. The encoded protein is CASSVVLSGRDTQYF.

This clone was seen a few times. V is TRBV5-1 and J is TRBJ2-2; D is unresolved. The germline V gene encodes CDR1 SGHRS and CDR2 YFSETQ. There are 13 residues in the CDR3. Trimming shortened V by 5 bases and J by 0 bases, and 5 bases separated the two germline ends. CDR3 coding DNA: TGCGCCAGCAGTGGGACGAACACCGGGGAGCTGTTTTTT. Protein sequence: CASSGTNTGELFF.

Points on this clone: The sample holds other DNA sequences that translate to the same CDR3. CDR3 amino acids: CASSLDNNEQFF. The CDR3 DNA is TGTGCCAGCAGCTTGGACAACAATGAGCAGTTCTTC. J is TRBJ2-1 and V is TRBV7-9, with D perhaps matching TRBD1 (5 bases). This CDR3 spans 12 amino acids. Trimming removed 3 bases at V and 5 bases at J, with 5 bases between. Germline V gene data show CDR1 as SEHNR and CDR2 as FQNEAQ (reference sequence).

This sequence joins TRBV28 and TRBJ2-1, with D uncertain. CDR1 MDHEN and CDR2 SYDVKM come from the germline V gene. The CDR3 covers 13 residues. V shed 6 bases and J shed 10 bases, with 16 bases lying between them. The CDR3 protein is CASRYSTGKEQFF. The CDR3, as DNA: TGTGCCAGCAGATATTCGACTGGAAAGGAGCAGTTCTTC.

The CDR3 DNA is TGTGCCAGCAGCTTAGCGGGGGCCGGGGAGCTGTTTTTT. Translated, it gives CASSLAGAGELFF. The V call is TRBV11-3, the J call TRBJ2-2; D is perhaps TRBD2 (6 bases). Per the germline V gene, CDR1 is SGHNT and CDR2 is YENEEA. This CDR3 contains 13 residues. V lost 1 base, J lost 6 bases, and 6 bases lay in between.

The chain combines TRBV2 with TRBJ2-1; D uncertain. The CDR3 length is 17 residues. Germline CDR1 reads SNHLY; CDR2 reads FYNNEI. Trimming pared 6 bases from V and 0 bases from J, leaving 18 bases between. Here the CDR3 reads CASSFRPGRSSYNEQFF. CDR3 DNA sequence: TGTGCCAGCAGCTTTAGACCGGGCCGGAGCTCCTACAATGAGCAGTTCTTC.

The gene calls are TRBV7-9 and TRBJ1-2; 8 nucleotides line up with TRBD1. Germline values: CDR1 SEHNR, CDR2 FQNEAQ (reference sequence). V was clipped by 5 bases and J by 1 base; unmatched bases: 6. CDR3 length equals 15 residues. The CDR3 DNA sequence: TGTGCCAGCAGCGCCACAGGGGGTTTTAACTATGGCTACACCTTC. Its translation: CASSATGGFNYGYTF.

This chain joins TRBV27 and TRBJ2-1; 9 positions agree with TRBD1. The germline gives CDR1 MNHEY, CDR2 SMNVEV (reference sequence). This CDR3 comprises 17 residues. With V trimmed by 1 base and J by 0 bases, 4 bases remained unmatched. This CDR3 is CASSLFPGQGSYNEQFF. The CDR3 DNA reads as TGTGCCAGCAGTTTATTTCCGGGACAGGGCTCCTACAATGAGCAGTTCTTC.

The CDR3 nucleotides are TGTGCCAGCAGTTTCGTTCCCGGGACAGCCTACGAGCAGTACTTC. Its translation: CASSFVPGTAYEQYF. The chain links TRBV27 to TRBJ2-7; 7 nucleotides match TRBD1. V shed 3 bases and J 2 bases; nucleotides not matched to a gene: 7. CDR1 and CDR2 (germline): MNHEY, SMNVEV (reference sequence). CDR3 size: 15 residues.

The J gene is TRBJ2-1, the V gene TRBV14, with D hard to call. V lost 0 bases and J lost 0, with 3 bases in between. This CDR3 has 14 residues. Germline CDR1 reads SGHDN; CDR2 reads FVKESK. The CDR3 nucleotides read TGTGCCAGCAGCCAAGACTCCTCCTACAATGAGCAGTTCTTC. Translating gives CASSQDSSYNEQFF.

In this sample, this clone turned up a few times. CDR3 amino acids: CSVDGTSYTEAFF. For the CDR3, the DNA is TGCAGCGTTGATGGTACCTCGTACACTGAAGCTTTCTTT. The chain combines TRBV29-1 with TRBJ1-1; D remains ambiguous. The V end was cut by 3 bases, the J end by 3 bases, with 11 bases between. In germline, CDR1 is SQVTM, CDR2 ANQGSEA. CDR3 length: 13 amino acids.

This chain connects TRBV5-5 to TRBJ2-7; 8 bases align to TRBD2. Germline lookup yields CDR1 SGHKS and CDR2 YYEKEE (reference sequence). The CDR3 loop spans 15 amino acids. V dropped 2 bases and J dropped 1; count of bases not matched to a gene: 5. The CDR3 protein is CASSFPAGGSYEQYF. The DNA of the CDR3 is TGTGCCAGCAGCTTTCCCGCGGGAGGATCCTACGAGCAGTACTTC.

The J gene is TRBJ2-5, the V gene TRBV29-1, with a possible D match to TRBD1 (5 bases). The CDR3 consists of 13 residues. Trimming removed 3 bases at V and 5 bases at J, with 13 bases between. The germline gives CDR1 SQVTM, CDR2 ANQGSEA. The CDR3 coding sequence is TGCAGCGTTGAGGGGCTAGTGTCGGAGACCCAGTACTTC. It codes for CSVEGLVSETQYF. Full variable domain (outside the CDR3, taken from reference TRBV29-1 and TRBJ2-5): SAVISQKPSRDICQRGTSLTIQCQVDSQVTMMFWYRQQPGQSLTLIATANQGSEATYESGFVIDKFPISRPNLTFSTLTVSNMSPEDSSIYLCSVEGLVSETQYFGPGTRLLVL.

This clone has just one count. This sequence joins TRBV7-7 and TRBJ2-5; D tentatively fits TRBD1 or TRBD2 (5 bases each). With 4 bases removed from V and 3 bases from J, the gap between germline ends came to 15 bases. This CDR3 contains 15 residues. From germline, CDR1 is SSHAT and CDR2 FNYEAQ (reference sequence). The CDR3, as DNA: TGTGCCAGCAGCTCATCCGGGACGTCTGAAGAGACCCAGTACTTC. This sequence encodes CASSSSGTSEETQYF.

As DNA, the CDR3 is TGCGCCAGCTCCCTTCAGGCGGGAGGCCCTTACGAGCAGTACTTC. This translates into CASSLQAGGPYEQYF. The chain joins TRBV5-1 to TRBJ2-7; 8 nucleotides align to TRBD2. CDR1 is SGHRS and CDR2 is YFSETQ in the germline V gene. The CDR3 sequence is 15 residues long. Trimming cost V 7 bases and J 4 bases; bases outside gene matches: 13.

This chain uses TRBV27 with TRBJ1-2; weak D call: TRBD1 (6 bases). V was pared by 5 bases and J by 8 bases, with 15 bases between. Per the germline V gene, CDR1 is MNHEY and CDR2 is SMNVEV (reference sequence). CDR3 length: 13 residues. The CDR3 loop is CASSTLQGPGYTF. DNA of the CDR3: TGTGCCAGCAGTACCCTACAGGGCCCCGGCTACACCTTC.

In nucleotides, the CDR3 is TGTGCCAGCAGCTCCCTCGACGAACACAGGGAGTATCAGCCCCAGCATTTT. Amino acid sequence: CASSSLDEHREYQPQHF. This chain uses TRBV28 with TRBJ1-5, with a tentative D call TRBD1 (6 bases). The CDR3 has 17 amino acids. The ends were cut back, 6 bases at V and 5 bases at J, with 23 bases in the middle. The germline V gene has CDR1 MDHEN and CDR2 SYDVKM.

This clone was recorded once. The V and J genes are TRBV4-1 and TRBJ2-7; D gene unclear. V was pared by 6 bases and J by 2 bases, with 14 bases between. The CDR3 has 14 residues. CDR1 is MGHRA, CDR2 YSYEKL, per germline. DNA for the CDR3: TGCGCCAGCAGTCAACGTAAACAAGCCTACGAGCAGTACTTC. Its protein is CASSQRKQAYEQYF.

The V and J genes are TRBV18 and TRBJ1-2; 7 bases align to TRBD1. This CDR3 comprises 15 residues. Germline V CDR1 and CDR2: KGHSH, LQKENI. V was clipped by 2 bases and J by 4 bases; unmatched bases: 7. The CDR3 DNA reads TGTGCCAGCTCACCATCGAGGGGGCCCCCCTATGGCTACACCTTC. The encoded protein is CASSPSRGPPYGYTF. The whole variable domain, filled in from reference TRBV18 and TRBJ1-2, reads NAGVMQNPRHLVRRRGQEARLRCSPMKGHSHVYWYRQLPEEGLKFMVYLQKENIIDESGMPKERFSAEFPKEGPSILRIQQVVRGDSAAYFCASSPSRGPPYGYTFGSGTRLTVV.

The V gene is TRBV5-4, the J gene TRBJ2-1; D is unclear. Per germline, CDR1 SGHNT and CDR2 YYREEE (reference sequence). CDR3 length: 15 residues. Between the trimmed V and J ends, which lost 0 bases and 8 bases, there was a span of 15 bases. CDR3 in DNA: TGTGCCAGCAGCTTGGAAGGGTCGGGTTTTGATGAGCAGTTCTTC. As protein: CASSLEGSGFDEQFF.

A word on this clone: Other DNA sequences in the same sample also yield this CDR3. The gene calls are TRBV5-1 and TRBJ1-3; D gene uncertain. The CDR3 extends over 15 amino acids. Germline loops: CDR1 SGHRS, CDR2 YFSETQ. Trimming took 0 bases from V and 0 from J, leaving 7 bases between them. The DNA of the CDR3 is TGCGCCAGCAGCTTGGACGGGAGCTCTGGAAACACCATATATTTT. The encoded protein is CASSLDGSSGNTIYF.

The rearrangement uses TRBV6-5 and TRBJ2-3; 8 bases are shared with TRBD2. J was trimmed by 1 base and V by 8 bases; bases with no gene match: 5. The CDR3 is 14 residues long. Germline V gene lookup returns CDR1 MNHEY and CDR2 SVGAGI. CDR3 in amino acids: CASSLREGTDTQYF. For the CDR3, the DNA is TGTGCCAGCTCACTGCGGGAGGGCACAGATACGCAGTATTTT.

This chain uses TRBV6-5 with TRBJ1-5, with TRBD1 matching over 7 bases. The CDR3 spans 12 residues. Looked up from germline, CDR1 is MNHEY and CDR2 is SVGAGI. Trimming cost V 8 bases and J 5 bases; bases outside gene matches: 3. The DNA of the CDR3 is TGTGCCAGCGGAACAGGGGATCAGCCCCAGCATTTT. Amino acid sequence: CASGTGDQPQHF.

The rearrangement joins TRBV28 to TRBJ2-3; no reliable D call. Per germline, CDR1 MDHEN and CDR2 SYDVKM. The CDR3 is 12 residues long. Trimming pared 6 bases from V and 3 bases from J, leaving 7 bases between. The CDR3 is CASRNPTDTQYF. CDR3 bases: TGTGCCAGCAGGAACCCGACAGATACGCAGTATTTT.

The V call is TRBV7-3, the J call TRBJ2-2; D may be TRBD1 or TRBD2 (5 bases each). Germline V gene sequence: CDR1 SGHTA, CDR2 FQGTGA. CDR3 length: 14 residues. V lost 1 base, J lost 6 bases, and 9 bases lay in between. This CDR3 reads CASSLIPGPGELFF. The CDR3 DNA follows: TGTGCCAGCAGCTTAATCCCGGGGCCCGGGGAGCTGTTTTTT.

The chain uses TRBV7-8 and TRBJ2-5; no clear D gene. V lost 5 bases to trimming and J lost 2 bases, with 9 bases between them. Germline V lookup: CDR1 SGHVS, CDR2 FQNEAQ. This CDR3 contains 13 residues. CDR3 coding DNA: TGTGCCAGCAGCCCGCCGTCGCAAGAGACCCAGTACTTC. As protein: CASSPPSQETQYF.

The CDR3, as DNA: TGTGCCAGCAGTCCGCGACAGGGGACTGGAAACACCATATATTTT. Its translation is CASSPRQGTGNTIYF. The chain couples TRBV6-6 to TRBJ1-3; 8 nucleotides agree with TRBD1. The CDR3 extends over 15 amino acids. V trimming: 5 bases; J trimming: 2 bases; junction bases outside the gene matches: 5. Germline V CDR1 and CDR2: MNHNY, SVGAGI (reference sequence).